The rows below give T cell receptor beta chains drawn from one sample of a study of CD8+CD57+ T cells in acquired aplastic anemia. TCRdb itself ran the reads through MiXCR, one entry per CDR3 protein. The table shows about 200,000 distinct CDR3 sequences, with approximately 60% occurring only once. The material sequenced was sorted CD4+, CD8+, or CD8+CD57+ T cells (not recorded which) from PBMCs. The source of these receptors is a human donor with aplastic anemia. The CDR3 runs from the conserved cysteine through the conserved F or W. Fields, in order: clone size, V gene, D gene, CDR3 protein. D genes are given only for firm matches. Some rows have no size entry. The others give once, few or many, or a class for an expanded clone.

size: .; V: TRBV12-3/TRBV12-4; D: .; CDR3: CASSLLLLNTEAFF
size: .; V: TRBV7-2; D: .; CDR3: CASSQDRNTEAFF
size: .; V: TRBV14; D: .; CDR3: CASRRGGSGRATEAFF
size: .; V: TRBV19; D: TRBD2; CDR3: CASSIGVSGRSAYEQYF
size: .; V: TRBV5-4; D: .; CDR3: CASSLKGGIETQYF
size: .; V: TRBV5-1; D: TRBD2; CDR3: CASRSGRADHEQYF
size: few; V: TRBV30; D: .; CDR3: CDWSSDVCSSDLYF
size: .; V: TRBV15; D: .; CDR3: CATRLESGTERMQETQYF
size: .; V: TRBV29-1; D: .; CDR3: CSVGANNPTDTQYF
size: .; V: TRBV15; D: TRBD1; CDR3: CATSRYGTGLNEQFF
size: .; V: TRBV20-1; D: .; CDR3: CSARVGQDGYTF
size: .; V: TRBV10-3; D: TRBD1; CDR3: CAISTGQGTGELFF
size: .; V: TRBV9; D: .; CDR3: CASYRQNYGYTF
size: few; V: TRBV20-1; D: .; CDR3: CSAFWAGQGEQYF
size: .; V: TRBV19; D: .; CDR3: CASREDRATHSGANVLTF
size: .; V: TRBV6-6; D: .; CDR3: CASGPPTRADTQYF
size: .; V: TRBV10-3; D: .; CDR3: CASSEGINSLYEQYF
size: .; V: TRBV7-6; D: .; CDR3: CASSEWWLAGVQETQYF
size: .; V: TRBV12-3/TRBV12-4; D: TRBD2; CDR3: CASSLAIGREDYNEQFF
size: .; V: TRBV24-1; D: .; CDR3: CATSDFADTQYF
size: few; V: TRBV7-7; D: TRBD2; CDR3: CASSLAGGKEQYF
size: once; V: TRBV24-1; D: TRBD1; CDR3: CATRDRAVTDTQYF
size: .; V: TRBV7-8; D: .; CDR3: CASSVYGVNTEAFF
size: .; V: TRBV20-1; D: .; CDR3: CSASREVNTEAFF
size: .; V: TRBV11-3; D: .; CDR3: CASSLDGSQKPEAFF
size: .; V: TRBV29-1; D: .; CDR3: CSVNIGSTEAFF